The present entry profiles one T cell receptor (beta chain) with its context. The clone's antigen remains unknown. No per-base quality is available; no much larger clone lies one base away. Preparation of the library involved the immunoSEQ multiplex PCR assay. For the multiplex PCR, a mixture combining 60 forward primers for TCR Vbeta segments and 13 reverse primers for TCR Jbeta segments was used. The CDR3 region of rearranged TCR beta genes was amplified from genomic DNA by a multiplex PCR assay. Amplified TCR beta libraries were sequenced as 87-base-pair reads on the Illumina HiSeq System. Per the authors' processing: A later analysis tallied about 77 million unique TCR beta chains across the approximately 670 repertoires, and approximately 11 million of those chains were shared by two or more donors. A nearest-neighbor algorithm error-corrected the raw reads and collapsed the reads into unique sequences, merging closely related sequences to remove PCR and sequencing errors. Alignment of CDR3 sequences to IMGT reference sequences was used to assign V, D and J gene segments. Each retained sequence needed at least a six-nucleotide match to both a V gene segment and a J gene segment. A rearrangement counted as productive if the CDR3 had no stop codons and remained in frame with V and J, and every other rearrangement counted as non-productive. CDR3 was defined by IMGT convention, running from the second conserved V-encoded cysteine to the conserved J-encoded phenylalanine. The earlier analysis of about 620 of the donors excluded sequences that lacked an unambiguous match to a single V gene segment. In an earlier analysis of almost 600 of the donors, a V segment was called functional when productive rearrangements were above 56.7%, and segregating when the standard deviation between donors exceeded 5%. A statistical classification framework was built to diagnose cytomegalovirus status from the catalog of TCR beta chain sequences. A later analysis assigned V and J genes by comparing TCR nucleotide sequences with IMGT/GENE-DB human TR gene sequences. Using the TCRdist pipeline, a later analysis assigned CDR3 sequences along with most-parsimonious VDJ recombination scenarios. A later analysis defined each TCR beta chain by its CDR3 amino acid sequence plus V-gene family, and excluded reads lacking a unique V-gene family. A later analysis removed 592 highly shared, low-generation-probability nucleotide sequences to deal with suspected cross-contamination and a sequencing artifact. In a later analysis, a clonal expansion index for each public chain was calculated from normalized within-repertoire ranks of inferred template counts. In a later analysis, generation probabilities were computed with a VDJ recombination model fitted to out-of-frame rearrangements, and the resulting probabilities were checked against IGoR. In a later analysis, hypergeometric tests were used to score TCR-TCR, TCR-HLA and TCR-CMV co-occurrence, with a repertoire-size bias correction applied to TCR pairs. To estimate false discovery rates, a later analysis permuted the HLA or CMV assignments 20 times. In a later analysis, co-occurring TCRs were grouped with DBSCAN, and TCRdist sequence similarity was added when clustering was performed within HLA-allele-positive subsets. Co-occurrence clustering excluded repertoires with fewer than 30,000 or more than 120,000 public chains, plus five with anomalous nucleotide sharing. Entries here come from immuneACCESS through TCRdb and include only in-frame sequences with V and J called. Some clones fail to appear in such tables; in the studies checked, an unresolved V gene covers under half of the shortfall, and the cause of the remainder is unknown. V and J calls and clone size are as listed in that table; D and trimming were resolved from the DNA. This sample lists approximately 82,000 clones; 70% to 75% were detected once. The top ten clones comprise roughly 6.2% of the sample.

The sample comes from a study of cytomegalovirus exposure and HLA in healthy donors (dated by TCRdb to about 2017). Background on the whole study: An earlier analysis of several hundred of the donors reported 250 to 300 Gb of sequence data and 100 million to 120 million unique TCR beta sequences obtained from some 170 million T cells. On average, 235,054 unique TCR beta nucleotide sequences were sequenced per donor among 350 to 400 genotyped donors of the cohort, with approximately 18% of those sequences being non-productive. An earlier analysis of about 620 of the donors applied high-throughput TCR beta sequencing to assess whether each TCR beta V gene segment acted as functional or pseudogenic. Typing coverage varied by locus: roughly 629-630 donors for A, B, C, DRB1 and DQB1; roughly 520 for DQA1; some 610 for DPA1; roughly 450 for DPB1. The study was designed to test whether signatures of past pathogen exposure could be identified by cataloging public T cell receptors. All discovery cohort repertoires had been generated on a single sequencing platform. High-throughput TCR immunosequencing, statistical association of individual TCRs with disease status, and machine learning were combined to predict cytomegalovirus infection status. Class I and class II HLA loci were covered by the typing at four-digit resolution. Of the roughly 430 genotyped donors, approximately 80% fell in the genetic ancestry cluster associated with self-reported Caucasian donors. In addition to the first cohort of hundreds of subjects, a separate validation cohort of 120 different subjects was used. Around 320 gigabases of sequencing data and approximately 85 million unique TCR sequences were included in an early release covering several hundred HLA-typed donors. Using immunosequencing, the study profiled T cell repertoires from some 670 subjects and related those repertoires to cytomegalovirus serostatus. Genome-wide SNP genotypes for about 60% of the 666 donors were used in a later genetic analysis, which treated that subset as a discovery cohort. A later analysis re-analyzed previously published TCR beta repertoires from about 730 donors and added high-resolution HLA genotyping to study TCR occurrence patterns. Donor age, sex, ethnicity and CMV serostatus were compiled alongside the repertoire data. Rather than using new phenotypic data, the later analysis identified candidate immune exposures from TCR beta sequences and from how often those sequences occurred across donors. Several DR-DQ haplotypes were handled as single units for association and clustering because linkage in the cohort was strong. The paper's findings and limits, for the study overall: When HLA alleles, especially DR and DQ, strongly co-occurred, TCR associations were difficult to assign to individual alleles. A few of the identified cytomegalovirus-associated TCR beta chains were confirmed in vitro to be specific for cytomegalovirus antigens. A later analysis reported that several top co-occurrence clusters appeared linked to parvovirus B19, influenza, CMV and Epstein-Barr virus. The presence/absence analyses assumed that sequencing depth was roughly uniform across donors, and that assumption may not be true. According to a later analysis, TCR association rates differed among HLA loci, with DRB1 alleles showing the most associated TCRs and HLA-C alleles showing the fewest. HLA typing was unavailable for some donors at each locus, so association tests used only the typed subset. Some IMGT-functional V segments, including TRBV6-2 and TRBV6-3, could not be told apart with the 87-base-pair reads, so those segments were excluded. A further reported finding was that TCR beta sequences accurately predicted the HLA-A and HLA-B alleles for most subjects in the first cohort. In a later genetic analysis, fewer N-insertions in productive TCRs were reported among donors in an Asian-associated ancestry cluster than the 666-donor mean. In both the original and validation cohorts, the classifier was reported to diagnose cytomegalovirus status with high specificity and sensitivity. In this cohort, only TCR beta chains were sequenced, and detectable features were limited by the absence of alpha or paired-chain data. Correlated functional status among segregating V segments might reflect linkage disequilibrium, but an unknown experimental factor could not be ruled out. A total of 164 TCR beta chains were listed by the study as associated with cytomegalovirus. A cluster of highly shared sequence variants was judged likely to be a technical artifact of the sequencing pipeline. Most TCR sequences were observed very rarely across donors, whereas some public TCRs were present in many individuals. Because counts were too low, under 20 rarely observed V segments, including chromosome 9 orphons, were left out of the earlier analysis of 587 of the donors. A later analysis associated about 17,000 TCR beta sequences with specific HLA alleles at a false discovery rate of 0.05. According to a later analysis, most CMV-associated TCR beta chains appeared to be HLA-restricted, and the HLA associations seemed to be driven largely by CMV exposure. An earlier analysis of some 560 of the donors showed that most TCR beta V segments appeared in productive rearrangements either about 87% or about 30% of the time, which broadly matched IMGT annotations. CMV serostatus was the only immune exposure information available for the cohort. A later analysis found that HLA-associated TCR beta chains were more clonally expanded and had lower generation probabilities than equally common non-associated chains. The authors suggested that the approach could potentially be extended to other disease states and immunological phenotypes. An association between a missense DCLRE1C variant and V-gene and J-gene trimming of TCR beta chains was found in a later genetic analysis and replicated in an independent cohort.

CDR3 length: 14 amino acids, cysteine to phenylalanine. CDR3 DNA is the only sequence kept; it has 42 bases, read in frame from the first base. The junction carries 14 bases between V and J, which are trimmed by 2 bases and 6 bases respectively. CDR1 and CDR2 are drawn from the germline V gene: SGDLS, YYNGEE. The cohort consisted of 666 healthy bone marrow donors. At the time of sampling, every cohort member was nominally healthy, though immune exposures that went unrecorded were likely present. The donor was CMV seropositive and belonged to the group of 250 to 300 seropositive cohort members. Each donor provided a peripheral blood sample, and peripheral blood mononuclear cells were used for TCR beta sequencing. The Qiagen DNeasy Blood Extraction Kit was used to extract genomic DNA from the blood cell samples.

The sequence came from a woman aged 50 to 65 in good health and CMV-seropositive. The rearrangement joined TRBV9 to TRBJ1-1, with TRBD1 tentatively as D gene (5 bases match). The sequencing sample was made of PBMCs. The CDR3 corresponds to CASSVDTLGPEAFF. The sequenced DNA is TGTGCCAGCAGCGTCGACACCCTGGGGCCTGAAGCTTTCTTT.